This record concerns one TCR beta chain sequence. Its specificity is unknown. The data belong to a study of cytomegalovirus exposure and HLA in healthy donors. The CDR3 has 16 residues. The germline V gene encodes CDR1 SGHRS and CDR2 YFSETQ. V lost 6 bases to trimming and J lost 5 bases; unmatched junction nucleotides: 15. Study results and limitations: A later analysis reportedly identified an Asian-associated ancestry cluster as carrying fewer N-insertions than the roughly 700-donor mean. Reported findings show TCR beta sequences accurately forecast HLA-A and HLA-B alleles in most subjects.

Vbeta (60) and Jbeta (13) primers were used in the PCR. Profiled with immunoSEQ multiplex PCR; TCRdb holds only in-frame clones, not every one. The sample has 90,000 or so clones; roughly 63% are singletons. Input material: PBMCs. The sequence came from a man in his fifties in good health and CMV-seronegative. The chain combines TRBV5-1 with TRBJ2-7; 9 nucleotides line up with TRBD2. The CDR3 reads CASKPQAGGLAHEQYF. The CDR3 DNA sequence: TGCGCCAGCAAACCTCAGGCGGGGGGGCTTGCGCACGAGCAGTACTTC.